Below, one TCR beta chain is given with its context. As yet, its antigen is unknown. The data belong to a study of T cells in Graves' hyperthyroidism and ophthalmopathy. Study-wide points: Ophthalmopathy onset followed model prediction by a median approximately 6.2 months. A 13 V-J signature model discriminated ophthalmopathy versus stable hyperthyroidism. Blood held most thyroid clonotypes expanded above 0.001 frequency.

The source material, RNA transcripts, was used to amplify TCR beta CDR3 regions. With the HTBI primer set, the TCR CDR3 went through a first round of RT-PCR. TCRdb redid the calling of the multiplex PCR reads with MiXCR, one entry per CDR3 protein. The data show about 570,000 distinct CDR3 sequences, just over 45% seen once. Between the trimmed V and J ends, which lost 10 bases and 2 bases, there was a span of 12 bases. Germline V gene data show CDR1 as ENHRY and CDR2 as SYGVKD. The CDR3 has 13 residues. This chain links TRBV10-3 with TRBJ1-3, with a possible D match to TRBD1 (5 bases). The sample was peripheral blood or thyroid tissue (not recorded which). The sequence was collected from an adult woman with Graves' disease, either hyperthyroidism or ophthalmopathy (not recorded which). CDR3 protein: CASMMGPGNTIYF. CDR3 in DNA: TGTGCCAGCATGATGGGGCCTGGAAACACCATATATTTT.